The 27 T cell receptor beta chains below come from one sample, sequenced in a study of naive and memory T cell subsets. The beta constant-region primer was an equimolar mix of two oligonucleotides covering TRBC1 and TRBC2. Four rounds of PCR amplified the ligated cDNA using nested alpha and beta constant-region primers plus SP2. MiXCR, run by TCRdb on the UMI-ligation and nested PCR reads, gives a single entry per CDR3 protein. The sample has over 110,000 distinct CDR3 sequences, around 21% seen once. The study, taken as a whole, reports: Naive repertoires, especially CD8, held a few larger clonotypes, possibly memory cells re-expressing CD45RA.

For these TCRs, the target antigens are not known. Source material: naive CD8+ T cells from blood. These TCRs come from a human donor in good health.

The rearrangement joins TRBV10-2 to TRBJ2-1; D is undetermined. The germline V gene has CDR1 WSHSY and CDR2 SAAADI. V lost 8 bases to trimming and J lost 4 bases, with 9 bases between them. This CDR3 is built from 12 residues. CDR3 sequence reads: CASLWRYNEQFF. CDR3 nucleotide sequence: TGCGCCAGCTTATGGCGGTACAATGAGCAGTTCTTC.

The chain combines TRBV5-1 with TRBJ2-1; 13 positions match TRBD2. CDR1 and CDR2 (germline): SGHRS, YFSETQ. The CDR3 sequence is 17 residues long. Trimming at V came to 4 bases and at J to 6 bases, leaving 10 bases not matched to a gene. The CDR3 region is CASSRGLAGLSGNEQFF. Written as DNA, the CDR3 is TGCGCCAGCAGCAGGGGACTAGCGGGATTGTCAGGCAATGAGCAGTTCTTC.

Only a few counts were recorded for this clonotype. The V and J genes are TRBV28 and TRBJ1-2; D is unresolved. Deletions cut 5 bases from V and 1 base from J, with 8 bases between. The germline CDR1 and CDR2 sequences are MDHEN and SYDVKM. This CDR3 region has 13 residues. Here the CDR3 reads CASSPGFNYGYTF. As DNA, the CDR3 is TGTGCCAGCAGTCCCGGTTTTAACTATGGCTACACCTTC.

The chain uses TRBV27 and TRBJ2-1; 8 nucleotides agree with TRBD2. The ends lost 5 bases at V and 8 bases at J; junction bases unmatched: 5. The CDR3 runs 13 residues. Germline V gene data show CDR1 as MNHEY and CDR2 as SMNVEV (reference sequence). The CDR3 bases are TGTGCCAGCAGTGCTGGACTAGCCCATGAGCAGTTCTTC. Its protein is CASSAGLAHEQFF.

V gene TRBV28 combines with J gene TRBJ1-5, with 10 bases lining up with TRBD1. The junction had 10 bases not matched to a gene; V was cut back by 8 bases and J by 3 bases. Looked up from germline, CDR1 is MDHEN and CDR2 is SYDVKM. The CDR3 is 16 residues long. This chain's CDR3 is CASGGAGTGDNQPQHF. In DNA form, the CDR3 reads TGTGCCAGCGGTGGGGCCGGGACAGGGGACAATCAGCCCCAGCATTTT.

The V call is TRBV5-1, the J call TRBJ2-7, with D hard to call. V lost 7 bases to trimming and J lost 2 bases, with 13 bases between them. This CDR3 has 13 amino acids. Looked up from germline, CDR1 is SGHRS and CDR2 is YFSETQ. In nucleotides, the CDR3 is TGCGCCAGCCAAGAAGGGAACCCCTACGAGCAGTACTTC. This sequence encodes CASQEGNPYEQYF.

This chain connects TRBV11-2 to TRBJ2-2, with D hard to call. Trimming stripped 1 base from V and 4 bases from J, with 7 bases between. Germline loops: CDR1 SGHAT, CDR2 FQNNGV. The CDR3 is 14 amino acids. The CDR3 region has the DNA TGTGCCAGCAGCTTAGGGCCAATCACCGGGGAGCTGTTTTTT. As protein: CASSLGPITGELFF.

The rearrangement links TRBV30 to TRBJ2-1; 7 bases agree with TRBD1. Germline V gives CDR1 GTSNPN, CDR2 SVGIG (reference sequence). The junction had 6 bases not matched to a gene; V was cut back by 8 bases and J by 2 bases. The CDR3 loop spans 13 amino acids. The CDR3 nucleotides read TGTGCCGAGGACGGGACAGCCTACAATGAGCAGTTCTTC. It yields the protein CAEDGTAYNEQFF. The full variable domain, its missing parts supplied by reference TRBV30 and TRBJ2-1, is SQTIHQWPATLVQPVGSPLSLECTVEGTSNPNLYWYRQAAGRGLQLLFYSVGIGQISSEVPQNLSASRPQDRQFILSSKKLLLSDSGFYLCAEDGTAYNEQFFGPGTRLTVL.

This clonotype was observed a handful of times. This chain joins TRBV27 and TRBJ1-2; D remains ambiguous. This CDR3 region has 13 residues. V gave up 4 bases and J gave up 8 bases, with 14 bases separating them. Germline CDR1 and CDR2: MNHEY and SMNVEV (reference sequence). In nucleotides, the CDR3 is TGTGCCAGCAGTTCGTTGCCAAGCGACGGCTACACCTTC. As protein: CASSSLPSDGYTF.

This clonotype was seen a few times. The rearrangement uses TRBV20-1 and TRBJ2-7; D not resolved. Trimming took 2 bases from V and 2 from J, leaving 13 bases between them. This CDR3 spans 14 amino acids. From germline, CDR1 is DFQATT and CDR2 SNEGSKA (reference sequence). CDR3 loop: CSARNTISPYEQYF. The CDR3 nucleotides read TGCAGTGCTAGAAACACTATTTCTCCCTACGAGCAGTACTTC.

The chain employs TRBV12-3 or TRBV12-4 and TRBJ1-4; D unclear. CDR3 length: 11 amino acids. The V end lost 5 bases, the J end lost 5 bases, and 3 bases lay between the germline ends. The CDR3 coding sequence is TGTGCCAGCAGTATGAATGAAAAACTGTTTTTT. Its protein is CASSMNEKLFF.

V and J are TRBV3-1 and TRBJ2-7; D gene unclear. The CDR3 is 16 residues long. From germline, CDR1 is LGHDT and CDR2 YNNKEL (reference sequence). Trimming removed 2 bases at V and 1 base at J, with 15 bases between. The DNA for the CDR3 is TGTGCCAGCAGCCAAAGGTTCGGAGTTCCTTCCTACGAGCAGTACTTC. It specifies CASSQRFGVPSYEQYF.

V gene TRBV28 combines with J gene TRBJ2-6; maybe TRBD1 (6 bases). Germline loops: CDR1 MDHEN, CDR2 SYDVKM. This CDR3 has 19 residues. V dropped 4 bases and J dropped 2 bases, with 21 bases sitting between them. In DNA, the CDR3 is TGTGCCAGCAGTTCCGCCCGGGACACTGTATATACTGGGGCCAACGTCCTGACTTTC. Its translation is CASSSARDTVYTGANVLTF. The whole variable domain, filled in from reference TRBV28 and TRBJ2-6, reads DVKVTQSSRYLVKRTGEKVFLECVQDMDHENMFWYRQDPGLGLRLIYFSYDVKMKEKGDIPEGYSVSREKKERFSLILESASTNQTSMYLCASSSARDTVYTGANVLTFGAGSRLTVL.

The V and J genes are TRBV5-4 and TRBJ2-5; D is unresolved. Per the germline V gene, CDR1 is SGHNT and CDR2 is YYREEE (reference sequence). This CDR3 spans 13 amino acids. Trimming removed 4 bases from V and 1 base from J, with 8 bases in between. This chain's CDR3 is CASSVVGQETQYF. In DNA, the CDR3 is TGTGCCAGCAGCGTGGTCGGCCAAGAGACCCAGTACTTC.

CDR3 residues: CASSQGLDDYGYTF. The CDR3 DNA reads TGTGCCAGCAGCCAAGGATTGGACGACTATGGCTACACCTTC. The gene calls are TRBV14 and TRBJ1-2, with D uncertain. The CDR3 is made up of 14 amino acids. CDR1 and CDR2 (germline): SGHDN, FVKESK. V lost 1 base, J lost 3 bases, and 9 bases lay in between.

V gene TRBV9 combines with J gene TRBJ1-2; possible D gene TRBD1, 6 bases. The V end was cut by 2 bases, the J end by 0 bases, with 14 bases between. Germline CDR1 is SGDLS and CDR2 is YYNGEE. CDR3 length: 16 residues. The CDR3 DNA follows: TGTGCCAGCAGCGTCGAGGGGGAGTCCTCTAACTATGGCTACACCTTC. Amino acid sequence: CASSVEGESSNYGYTF.

This chain joins TRBV29-1 and TRBJ2-5; TRBD1 aligns across 8 bases. There are 13 residues in the CDR3. The V segment lost 2 bases and the J segment 3 bases; nucleotides outside the gene matches: 2. The germline CDR1 and CDR2 sequences are SQVTM and ANQGSEA. The CDR3 reads CSVETDREETQYF. As DNA, the CDR3 is TGCAGCGTTGAAACGGACAGGGAAGAGACCCAGTACTTC.

This clonotype was counted only a few times. This chain uses TRBV6-2 or TRBV6-3 with TRBJ2-5; unclear D gene. Germline V gives CDR1 MNHEY, CDR2 SVGEGT. This CDR3 spans 12 amino acids. Trimming cost V 0 bases and J 7 bases, with 6 bases left between them. Written as DNA, the CDR3 is TGTGCCAGCAGTTACTCCGAAGGGACCCAGTACTTC. This codes for CASSYSEGTQYF.

This chain links TRBV24-1 with TRBJ2-3, with D perhaps matching TRBD2 (5 bases). The germline V gene has CDR1 KGHDR and CDR2 SFDVKD. This CDR3 contains 17 residues. Trimming removed 4 bases from V and 3 bases from J, with 19 bases in between. As DNA, the CDR3 is TGTGCCACCAGTGACTCAGTACTAGGACCTATGACAGATACGCAGTATTTT. It translates to CATSDSVLGPMTDTQYF.

This clonotype came up a few times. The rearrangement joins TRBV28 to TRBJ2-1; 9 positions agree with TRBD1. The CDR3 is 15 amino acids. V was pared by 4 bases and J by 3 bases, with 4 bases of the junction left unmatched. CDR1 is MDHEN and CDR2 is SYDVKM in the germline V gene. CDR3 in DNA: TGTGCCAGCAGTTCTACAGGGGGCATCTACAATGAGCAGTTCTTC. Its translation: CASSSTGGIYNEQFF.

This chain links TRBV20-1 with TRBJ2-2; D is uncertain. Germline V lookup: CDR1 DFQATT, CDR2 SNEGSKA (reference sequence). V lost 5 bases, J lost 2 bases, and 15 bases lay in between. CDR3 length: 15 residues. CDR3 DNA: TGCAGTGCTCCAAAGCGAGCCCAAAACACCGGGGAGCTGTTTTTT. Its protein is CSAPKRAQNTGELFF.

This clonotype showed up just a few times. This chain links TRBV30 with TRBJ2-3, with D maybe TRBD2 (5 bases). The CDR3 runs 13 residues. The ends were cut back, 1 base at V and 4 bases at J, with 9 bases in the middle. CDR1 GTSNPN and CDR2 SVGIG come from the germline V gene (reference sequence). The CDR3 nucleotides are TGTGCCTGGAGTGGTCTCGGGGCAGATACGCAGTATTTT. The encoded protein is CAWSGLGADTQYF.

The V call is TRBV30, the J call TRBJ2-3; unclear D gene. Germline loops: CDR1 GTSNPN, CDR2 SVGIG (reference sequence). V lost 2 bases and J lost 6, with 6 bases in between. The CDR3 is 11 amino acids. The CDR3 bases are TGTGCCTGGAGTTTATCGGATACGCAGTATTTT. This gives the protein CAWSLSDTQYF. The whole variable domain, filled in from reference TRBV30 and TRBJ2-3, reads SQTIHQWPATLVQPVGSPLSLECTVEGTSNPNLYWYRQAAGRGLQLLFYSVGIGQISSEVPQNLSASRPQDRQFILSSKKLLLSDSGFYLCAWSLSDTQYFGPGTRLTVL.

This clonotype was detected only a few times. The chain has TRBV20-1 and TRBJ2-3; no clear D. The V gene lost 0 bases and the J gene lost 0 bases, with 10 bases spanning the gap. This CDR3 has 15 amino acids. The germline V gene has CDR1 DFQATT and CDR2 SNEGSKA (reference sequence). The DNA of the CDR3 is TGCAGTGCTAGAGATAATCAGATTAGCACAGATACGCAGTATTTT. Translating gives CSARDNQISTDTQYF.

This chain joins TRBV4-1 and TRBJ1-2; 7 nucleotides align to TRBD1. The length of the CDR3 is 15 residues. Trimming removed 6 bases from V and 4 bases from J; junction bases left unmatched: 11. The germline gives CDR1 MGHRA, CDR2 YSYEKL. The CDR3 bases are TGCGCCAGCAGTGCCTACGACAGGGCGAGCTATGGCTACACCTTC. Protein: CASSAYDRASYGYTF.

This clonotype has only a few counts. The V gene is TRBV28, the J gene TRBJ1-2, with a weak D call TRBD1 (5 bases). V was trimmed by 3 bases and J by 1 base, leaving 12 bases between them. Germline loops: CDR1 MDHEN, CDR2 SYDVKM. CDR3 length equals 15 residues. The chain's CDR3 is CASSFLTQGNYGYTF. CDR3 in DNA: TGTGCCAGCAGTTTCCTCACGCAGGGTAACTATGGCTACACCTTC.

This rearrangement joins TRBV29-1 to TRBJ2-6; D may be TRBD1 (5 bases). The length of the CDR3 is 16 residues. V shed 0 bases and J shed 2 bases, with 11 bases lying between them. CDR1 is SQVTM, CDR2 ANQGSEA, per germline. CDR3: CSVEDPLRAGANVLTF. In DNA, the CDR3 is TGCAGCGTTGAAGATCCCCTCAGGGCTGGGGCCAACGTCCTGACTTTC.